Detailed here is one T cell receptor beta chain. Its antigen is not known. The length of the CDR3 is 15 residues. CDR1 is SNHLY, CDR2 FYNNEI, per germline. The V and J ends lost 7 bases and 2 bases, in that order; junction bases with no gene match: 8. Three rounds of nested PCR, following a modified ARM-PCR protocol, produced the TCRbeta library. TCRdb redid the calling of the multiplex PCR reads with MiXCR, one entry per CDR3 protein. Of about 86,000 distinct CDR3 sequences listed, more than 75% were seen once; the top ten hold less than 25%. The template was RNA from unsorted bulk tissue. This non-tumor lung sample came from over 3 cm beyond the tumor edge. These data belong to a study of tumor and adjacent non-tumor tissue in lung cancer. Overall study context: The patients, 9 to 11 men and roughly 5 women, were roughly 30 to 76 with stage I to III disease.

The study's findings and limits: Top 100 clones took a larger repertoire share in normal lung.

The V and J genes are TRBV2 and TRBJ2-5; TRBD2 matches 9 bases. The sequencing sample was made of distant non-tumor lung tissue. The receptor's source is a woman aged 50 to 65 with non-small cell lung cancer. CDR3: CASTTGTSRQETQYF. The DNA for the CDR3 is TGTGCCAGCACCACCGGGACTAGCAGGCAAGAGACCCAGTACTTC.